The subject of this entry is one T cell receptor beta chain. The junction differs from germline at one of its ends, possibly a read error. This specimen comes from a study of T cells in Graves' hyperthyroidism and ophthalmopathy. TCR beta CDR3 sequences were amplified from RNA transcripts. The TCR CDR3 was amplified in a first-round RT-PCR using the HTBI primer set. TCRdb redid the calling of the multiplex PCR reads with MiXCR, one entry per CDR3 protein. The sample gives roughly 530,000 distinct CDR3 sequences, approximately 17% of which show up once; 17% is in the top ten. The CDR3 has 19 amino acids. Germline V gene sequence: CDR1 SEHNR, CDR2 FQNEAQ (reference sequence).

Sequencing was carried out using blood. This receptor was obtained from a young woman with Graves' ophthalmopathy. The V gene is TRBV7-9, the J gene TRBJ2-1; D might be TRBD1 (6 bases). CDR3 sequence: CASGLEFPVRQGIDNEQFF. The CDR3 DNA is TGTGCCAGCGGCTTAGAATTTCCGGTGCGGCAGGGGATCGACAATGAGCAGTTCTTC. The full variable domain, in which reference TRBV7-9 and TRBJ2-1 provide the parts outside the CDR3, is DTGVSQNPRHKITKRGQNVTFRCDPISEHNRLYWYRQTLGQGPEFLTYFQNEAQLEKSRLLSDRFSAERPKGSFSTLEIQRTEQGDSAMYLCASGLEFPVRQGIDNEQFFGPGTRLTVL.